This section outlines one TCR beta chain sequence together with its context. Assay used: immunoSEQ multiplex PCR; TCRdb lists only in-frame clones, some missing. Of 530 or so clones in the sample, 90% were seen once. V was cut by 6 bases and J by 0 bases, with 12 bases left in between. Germline assignment: CDR1 SNHLY and CDR2 FYNNEI. CDR3 length: 14 residues. The sample comes from a study of T cell repertoires and Cas9 in healthy adults. Whole-study context: CD4 and CD8 compartments: SpCas9-reactive T cells profiled for potency, cytotoxicity, lineage. Study conclusions and caveats: Reportedly, SpCas9-reactive effector T cell proliferation and function were mitigated by SpCas9-reactive Tregs in vitro. The healthy humans studied reportedly all carried a preexisting SpCas9-directed effector T cell response.

This chain links TRBV2 with TRBJ2-7, with D perhaps TRBD1 (6 bases). This sequence was found in a human donor in good health. The material sequenced was SpCas9-reactive CD4+ effector T cells (CD137+, CD154-, CD25-, CD127+) from PBMCs; culture status not recorded. CDR3 residues: CASRADRPSYEQYF. As DNA, the CDR3 is TGTGCCAGCAGAGCTGACAGGCCCTCCTACGAGCAGTACTTC. The complete variable domain, with remaining parts taken from reference TRBV2 and TRBJ2-7, reads EPEVTQTPSHQVTQMGQEVILRCVPISNHLYFYWYRQILGQKVEFLVSFYNNEISEKSEIFDDQFSVERPDGSNFTLKIRSTKLEDSAMYFCASRADRPSYEQYFGPGTRLTVT.